This T cell receptor beta chain appears in the sequencing data of a study of cytomegalovirus exposure and HLA in healthy donors. Points from the study as a whole: A likely sequencing artifact accounted for one observed cluster of highly shared sequence variants.

In the PCR, 60 Vbeta and 13 Jbeta primers were used. TCRdb keeps only in-frame clones here, not all; method: immunoSEQ multiplex PCR. This sample carries under 200,000 clones, about three quarters of them seen once, and the ten largest clones take 3.1%. The germline V gene has CDR1 SEHNR and CDR2 FQNEAQ (reference sequence). Trimming removed 1 base from V and 4 bases from J; junction bases left unmatched: 7. This CDR3 is 16 amino acids long. As regards this clone: No antigen is known for it.

Sequencing was carried out using PBMCs. The chain joins TRBV7-9 to TRBJ1-5; TRBD1 agrees at 7 bases. This sequence originates from a woman in her thirties or forties in good health and CMV-seronegative. CDR3: CASSLVLGGRNQPQHF. CDR3 sequence (DNA): TGTGCCAGCAGCTTAGTTCTAGGGGGCCGGAATCAGCCCCAGCATTTT.